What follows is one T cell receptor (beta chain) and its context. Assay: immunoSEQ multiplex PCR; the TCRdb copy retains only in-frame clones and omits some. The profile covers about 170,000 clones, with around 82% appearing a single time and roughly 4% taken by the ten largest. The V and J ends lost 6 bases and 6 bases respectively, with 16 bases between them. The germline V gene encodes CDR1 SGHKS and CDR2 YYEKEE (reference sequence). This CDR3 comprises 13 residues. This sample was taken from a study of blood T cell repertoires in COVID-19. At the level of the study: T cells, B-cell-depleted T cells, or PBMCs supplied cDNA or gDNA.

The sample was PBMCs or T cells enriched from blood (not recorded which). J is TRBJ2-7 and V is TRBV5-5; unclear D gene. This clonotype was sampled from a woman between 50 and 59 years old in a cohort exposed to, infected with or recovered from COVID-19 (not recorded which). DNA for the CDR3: TGTGCCAGCACCTTAGAAGCGTGGCGCGAGCAGTACTTC. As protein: CASTLEAWREQYF.